Given below is one T cell receptor (beta chain) in context. The target antigen is unknown. CDR3 length: 14 residues. Trimming shortened V by 5 bases and J by 0 bases, and 7 bases separated the two germline ends. Germline V gene sequence: CDR1 LNHDA, CDR2 SQIVND (reference sequence). These donors were members of the roughly 120-subject validation cohort, a group separate from the approximately 620-subject first cohort. The data stem from a study of cytomegalovirus exposure and HLA in healthy donors. Regarding the study as a whole: The authors enumerated over 150 TCR beta chains as linked to cytomegalovirus.

Measured with immunoSEQ multiplex PCR; TCRdb has only the in-frame clones, and not every one. The sample yields roughly 82,000 clones, around 92% seen once. The clonotype comes from a man aged 18 to 35 in good health and CMV-seronegative. The material sequenced was PBMCs. The V and J genes are TRBV19 and TRBJ1-4, with TRBD1 as a possible D gene (5 bases). The CDR3 spells CASSGASTNEKLFF. The CDR3 DNA reads as TGTGCCAGTAGTGGGGCCTCAACTAATGAAAAACTGTTTTTT.